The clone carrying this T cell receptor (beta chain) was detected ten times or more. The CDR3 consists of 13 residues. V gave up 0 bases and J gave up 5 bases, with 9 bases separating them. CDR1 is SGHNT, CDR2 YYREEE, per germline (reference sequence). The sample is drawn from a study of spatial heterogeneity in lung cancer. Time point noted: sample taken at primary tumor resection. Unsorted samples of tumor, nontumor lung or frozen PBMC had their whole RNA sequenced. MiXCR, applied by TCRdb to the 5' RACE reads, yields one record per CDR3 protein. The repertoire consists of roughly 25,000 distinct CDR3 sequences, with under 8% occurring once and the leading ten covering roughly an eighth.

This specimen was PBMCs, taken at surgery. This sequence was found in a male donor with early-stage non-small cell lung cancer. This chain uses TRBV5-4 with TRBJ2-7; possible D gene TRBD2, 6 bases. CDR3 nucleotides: TGTGCCAGCAGCTTGGCCGGGGGTAACGAGCAGTACTTC. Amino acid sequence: CASSLAGGNEQYF.